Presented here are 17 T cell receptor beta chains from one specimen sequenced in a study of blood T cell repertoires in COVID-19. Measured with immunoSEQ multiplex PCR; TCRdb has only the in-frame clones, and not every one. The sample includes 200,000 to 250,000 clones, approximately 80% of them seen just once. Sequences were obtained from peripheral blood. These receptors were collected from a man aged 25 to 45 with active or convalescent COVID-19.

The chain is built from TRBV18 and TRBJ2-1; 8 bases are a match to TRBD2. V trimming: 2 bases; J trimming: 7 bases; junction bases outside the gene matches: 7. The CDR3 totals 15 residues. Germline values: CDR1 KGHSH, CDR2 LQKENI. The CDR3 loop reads CASSPGSGRLNEQFF. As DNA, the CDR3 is TGTGCCAGCTCACCAGGGAGCGGGAGATTGAATGAGCAGTTCTTC.

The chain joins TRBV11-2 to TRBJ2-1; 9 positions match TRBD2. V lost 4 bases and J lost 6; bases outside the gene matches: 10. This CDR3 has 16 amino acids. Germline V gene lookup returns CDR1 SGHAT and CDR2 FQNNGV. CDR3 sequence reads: CASSSTRVAGVNEQFF. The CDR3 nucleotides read TGTGCCAGCAGCTCCACACGGGTAGCGGGGGTCAATGAGCAGTTCTTC.

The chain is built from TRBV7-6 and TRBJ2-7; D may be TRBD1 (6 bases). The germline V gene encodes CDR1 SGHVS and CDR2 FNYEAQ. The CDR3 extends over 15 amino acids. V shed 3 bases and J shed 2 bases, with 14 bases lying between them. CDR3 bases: TGTGCCAGCAGCTTCTCCCCCGGACAGACCTACGAGCAGTACTTC. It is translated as CASSFSPGQTYEQYF.

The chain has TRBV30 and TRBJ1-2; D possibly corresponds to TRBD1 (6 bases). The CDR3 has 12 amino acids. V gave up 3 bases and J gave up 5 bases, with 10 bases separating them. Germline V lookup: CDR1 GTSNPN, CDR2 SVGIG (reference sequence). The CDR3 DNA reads TGTGCCTGGAGCCGACAGGTTTATGGCTACACCTTC. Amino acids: CAWSRQVYGYTF.

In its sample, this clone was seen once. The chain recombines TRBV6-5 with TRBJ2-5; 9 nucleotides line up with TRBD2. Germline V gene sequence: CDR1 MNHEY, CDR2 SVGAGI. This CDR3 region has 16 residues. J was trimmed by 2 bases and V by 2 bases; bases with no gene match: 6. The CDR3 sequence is CASSYGASGEQETQYF. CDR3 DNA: TGTGCCAGCAGTTACGGGGCTAGCGGGGAACAAGAGACCCAGTACTTC.

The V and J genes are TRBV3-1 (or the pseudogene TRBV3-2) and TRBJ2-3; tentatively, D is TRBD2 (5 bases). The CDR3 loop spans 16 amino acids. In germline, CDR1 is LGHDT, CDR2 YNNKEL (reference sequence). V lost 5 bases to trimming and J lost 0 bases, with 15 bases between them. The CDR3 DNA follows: TGTGCCAGCAGCTTTCGTCGGGGTTTTAGCACAGATACGCAGTATTTT. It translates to CASSFRRGFSTDTQYF.

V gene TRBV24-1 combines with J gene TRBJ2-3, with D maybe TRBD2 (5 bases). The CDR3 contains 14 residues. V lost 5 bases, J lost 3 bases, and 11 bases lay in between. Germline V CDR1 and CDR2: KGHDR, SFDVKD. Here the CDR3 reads CATSGAWRTDTQYF. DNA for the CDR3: TGTGCCACCAGTGGAGCATGGAGGACAGATACGCAGTATTTT.

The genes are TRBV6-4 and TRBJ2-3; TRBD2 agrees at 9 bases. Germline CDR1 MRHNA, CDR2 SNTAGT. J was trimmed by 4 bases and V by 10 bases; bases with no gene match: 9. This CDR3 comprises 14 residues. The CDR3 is CATSRRGGADTQYF. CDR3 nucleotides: TGTGCCACCTCACGGCGGGGGGGCGCAGATACGCAGTATTTT.

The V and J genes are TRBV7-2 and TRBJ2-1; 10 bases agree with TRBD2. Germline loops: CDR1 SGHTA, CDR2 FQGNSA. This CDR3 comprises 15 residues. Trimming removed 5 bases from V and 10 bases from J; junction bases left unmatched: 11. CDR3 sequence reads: CASSPRGLAGEEQFF. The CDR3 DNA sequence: TGTGCCAGCAGCCCAAGAGGGCTAGCGGGGGAAGAGCAGTTCTTC. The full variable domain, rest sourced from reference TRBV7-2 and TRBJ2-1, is GAGVSQSPSNKVTEKGKDVELRCDPISGHTALYWYRQSLGQGLEFLIYFQGNSAPDKSGLPSDRFSAERTGGSVSTLTIQRTQQEDSAVYLCASSPRGLAGEEQFFGPGTRLTVL.

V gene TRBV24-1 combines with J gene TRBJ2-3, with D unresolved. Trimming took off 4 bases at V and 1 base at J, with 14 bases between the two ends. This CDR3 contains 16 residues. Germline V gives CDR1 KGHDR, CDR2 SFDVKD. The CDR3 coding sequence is TGTGCCACCAGTGACCCCCCGGCGGTGGGCACAGATACGCAGTATTTT. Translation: CATSDPPAVGTDTQYF.

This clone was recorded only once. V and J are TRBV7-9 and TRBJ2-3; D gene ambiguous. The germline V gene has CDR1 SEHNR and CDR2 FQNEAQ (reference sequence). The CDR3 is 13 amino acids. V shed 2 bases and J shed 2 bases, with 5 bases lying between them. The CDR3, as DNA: TGTGCCAGCAGCTTACAAAACACAGATACGCAGTATTTT. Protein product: CASSLQNTDTQYF.

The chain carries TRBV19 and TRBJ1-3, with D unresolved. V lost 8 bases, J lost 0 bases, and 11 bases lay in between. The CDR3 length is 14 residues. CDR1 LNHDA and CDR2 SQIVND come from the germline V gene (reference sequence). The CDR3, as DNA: TGTGCCAGTTTAAGACACAGCTCTGGAAACACCATATATTTT. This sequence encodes CASLRHSSGNTIYF.

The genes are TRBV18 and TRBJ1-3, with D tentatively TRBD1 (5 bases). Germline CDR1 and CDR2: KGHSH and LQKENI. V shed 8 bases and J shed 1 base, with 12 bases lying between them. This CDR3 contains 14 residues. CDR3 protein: CASLQSGSGNTIYF. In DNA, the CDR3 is TGTGCCAGCCTCCAGTCAGGGTCTGGAAACACCATATATTTT.

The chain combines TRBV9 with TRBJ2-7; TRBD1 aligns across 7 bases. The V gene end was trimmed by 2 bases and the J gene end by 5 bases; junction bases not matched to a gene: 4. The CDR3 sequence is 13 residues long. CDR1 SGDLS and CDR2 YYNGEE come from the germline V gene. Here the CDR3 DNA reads TGTGCCAGCAGCGTGACAGGGTTCCACGAGCAGTACTTC. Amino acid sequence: CASSVTGFHEQYF.

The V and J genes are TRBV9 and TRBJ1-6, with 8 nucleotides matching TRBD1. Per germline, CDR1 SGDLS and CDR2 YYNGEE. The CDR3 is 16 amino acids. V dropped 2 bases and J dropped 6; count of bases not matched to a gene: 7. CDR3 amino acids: CASSVGGTGPNSPLHF. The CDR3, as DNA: TGTGCCAGCAGCGTTGGAGGGACAGGCCCTAATTCACCCCTCCACTTT.

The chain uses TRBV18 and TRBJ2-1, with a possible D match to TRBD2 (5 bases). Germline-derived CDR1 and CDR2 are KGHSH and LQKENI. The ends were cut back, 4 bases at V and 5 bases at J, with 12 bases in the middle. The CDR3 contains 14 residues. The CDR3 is CASSLAGYNNEQFF. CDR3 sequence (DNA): TGTGCCAGCTCACTCGCGGGCTATAACAATGAGCAGTTCTTC.

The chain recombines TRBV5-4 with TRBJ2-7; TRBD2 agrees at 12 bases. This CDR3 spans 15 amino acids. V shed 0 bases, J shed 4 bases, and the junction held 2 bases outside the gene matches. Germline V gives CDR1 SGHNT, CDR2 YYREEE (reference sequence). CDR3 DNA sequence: TGTGCCAGCAGCTTGGCAGGGACTAGCGGGTACGAGCAGTACTTC. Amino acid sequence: CASSLAGTSGYEQYF.